The entry below gives a single T cell receptor beta chain sequence along with its context. As yet, its antigen is unknown. The data are from a study of blood T cells in healthy people across ages. Study-level points and caveats: Diversity estimates drawn from one million T cells were deemed underestimates.

The authors isolated at least 6 million PBMCs per sample. V was pared by 6 bases and J by 3 bases, with 11 bases between. CDR1 SNHLY and CDR2 FYNNEI come from the germline V gene. The CDR3 loop spans 13 amino acids. With a J-beta primer mix and a sample-barcoded 5' primer, a second PCR ran about 7 to 12 cycles. Researchers report that each sample yielded at least 3 million CDR3-containing paired-end reads. TCRdb reprocessed the 5' RACE reads with MiXCR, giving one entry per CDR3 protein. The profile shows roughly 800,000 distinct CDR3 sequences, 55% to 70% of them singletons. This receptor was obtained from a man aged 30-40 years in good health. The sequenced material came from blood. This rearrangement joins TRBV2 to TRBJ1-2, with D tentatively TRBD1 (6 bases). CDR3 DNA sequence: TGTGCCAGCAGGAGGACAGACTACTATGGCTACACCTTC. Its translation is CASRRTDYYGYTF.